This is a list of T cell receptor beta chains from one sample in a study of OX40 agonist ivuxolimab in advanced cancers. Libraries were prepared by immunoSEQ multiplex PCR; TCRdb keeps only in-frame clonotypes and omits some of them. The table lists around 40,000 clones, roughly 86% of them singletons. Sequencing was performed on CD4+ or CD8+ T cells sorted from blood, taken in a trial of the OX40 agonist ivuxolimab. All receptors come from an adult with an advanced solid tumor such as melanoma, head and neck, liver or kidney cancer. Each CDR3 is given with its conserved first and last residue. Fields, in order: CDR3 protein, CDR3 DNA, J gene, clone size, V gene, D gene. D genes are given only for firm matches. Some rows have no size entry. The others give once, few or many, or a class for an expanded clone.

CASKRLADSYEQYF | TGTGCCAGCAAGCGCCTAGCGGACTCCTACGAGCAGTACTTC | TRBJ2-7 | . | TRBV6-5 | TRBD2
CASSSWVEEQYF | TGTGCCAGCAGCTCCTGGGTTGAGGAGCAGTACTTC | TRBJ2-7 | . | TRBV7-8 | .
CASSVRLDWNTEAFF | TGTGCCAGCAGCGTGCGGCTTGATTGGAACACTGAAGCTTTCTTT | TRBJ1-1 | . | TRBV9 | .
CASSLGLLPGNEQFF | TGTGCCAGCAGCTTGGGACTACTCCCCGGGAATGAGCAGTTCTTC | TRBJ2-1 | . | TRBV5-4 | .
CASSLEASNEQFF | TGTGCCAGCAGCCTTGAGGCCTCTAATGAGCAGTTCTTC | TRBJ2-1 | . | TRBV7-9 | .
CASSLSGETSEQFF | TGTGCCAGCAGCTTATCAGGCGAGACGAGTGAGCAGTTCTTC | TRBJ2-1 | . | TRBV7-8 | .
CASSRTARTDTQYF | TGTGCCAGCTCAAGGACAGCCCGCACAGATACGCAGTATTTT | TRBJ2-3 | once | TRBV18 | .
CASSLGQGKSSYGYTF | TGCGCCAGCAGCTTGGGACAGGGGAAATCTTCCTATGGCTACACCTTC | TRBJ1-2 | . | TRBV5-1 | TRBD1
CAIRSQETQYF | TGTGCCATCAGATCCCAAGAGACCCAGTACTTC | TRBJ2-5 | . | TRBV10-3 | .
CASSSYQGIMYYGYTF | TGTGCCAGCAGTTCCTACCAGGGGATAATGTACTATGGCTACACCTTC | TRBJ1-2 | . | TRBV27 | .
CASSPKPTLGLAGEVEQFF | TGTGCCAGCAGCCCCAAACCAACCCTGGGACTAGCGGGAGAGGTTGAGCAGTTCTTC | TRBJ2-1 | . | TRBV7-9 | TRBD2
CAISAGQTTSTDTQYF | TGTGCCATCAGTGCGGGACAAACCACTAGCACAGATACGCAGTATTTT | TRBJ2-3 | . | TRBV10-3 | .
CASSGAQGVGEQYF | TGTGCCAGCAGCGGCGCGCAGGGGGTGGGGGAGCAGTACTTC | TRBJ2-7 | . | TRBV5-4 | TRBD1
CAISVAESNTEAFF | TGTGCCATCAGTGTCGCAGAATCGAACACTGAAGCTTTCTTT | TRBJ1-1 | . | TRBV10-3 | .
CATTLGDLGGGEQFF | TGCGCCACCACACTGGGGGACCTAGGGGGTGGTGAGCAGTTCTTC | TRBJ2-1 | . | TRBV5-1 | .
CASGLDPRAGGFSGNTIYF | TGTGCTAGTGGTTTGGACCCCCGGGCAGGGGGCTTCTCTGGAAACACCATATATTTT | TRBJ1-3 | . | TRBV12-5 | TRBD1
CASSLFPGNTIYF | TGTGCCAGCAGTTTATTCCCTGGAAACACCATATATTTT | TRBJ1-3 | . | TRBV27 | .
CASSYSSVSNQPQHF | TGTGCCAGCAGTTACTCGAGCGTGTCAAATCAGCCCCAGCATTTT | TRBJ1-5 | . | TRBV6-6 | .
CASSQEFPRTAEQFF | TGTGCCAGCAGCCAAGAATTCCCCCGGACAGCGGAGCAGTTCTTC | TRBJ2-1 | . | TRBV14 | .
CASSQDQGRSNEKLFF | TGTGCCAGCAGCCAAGATCAGGGCAGGTCTAATGAAAAACTGTTTTTT | TRBJ1-4 | . | TRBV4-2 | .
CASSANLGGVQPQHF | TGTGCCAGCAGTGCAAACCTAGGGGGAGTCCAGCCCCAGCATTTT | TRBJ1-5 | . | TRBV28 | .
CASSLTHRYGYTF | TGTGCCAGCAGCTTGACCCACCGCTATGGCTACACCTTC | TRBJ1-2 | . | TRBV5-4 | .
CASSLVAGANEQFF | TGCGCCAGCAGCTTGGTAGCGGGAGCTAATGAGCAGTTCTTC | TRBJ2-1 | . | TRBV5-1 | TRBD2
CASSLEGYNSPLHF | TGTGCCAGCAGCTTGGAGGGTTATAATTCACCCCTCCACTTT | TRBJ1-6 | . | TRBV5-4 | .
CASSYGVKDNEQFF | TGTGCCAGCAGTTACGGGGTGAAAGACAATGAGCAGTTCTTC | TRBJ2-1 | once | TRBV6-5 | .
CASRTGGLLETQYF | TGTGCCAGCAGAACGGGGGGGCTCCTGGAGACCCAGTACTTC | TRBJ2-5 | . | TRBV5-5 | TRBD2
CASGLTGGEEKLFF | TGTGCCAGCGGACTGACAGGGGGCGAGGAAAAACTGTTTTTT | TRBJ1-4 | few | TRBV25-1 | TRBD1
CASSQRVGYNEQFF | TGTGCCAGCAGCCAACGGGTGGGCTACAATGAGCAGTTCTTC | TRBJ2-1 | . | TRBV7-6 | .
CASSLRRTEAFF | TGTGCCAGCAGCTTAAGGCGGACTGAAGCTTTCTTT | TRBJ1-1 | once | TRBV11-1 | .
CASSLSGTLSQETQYF | TGTGCCAGCAGTTTGTCCGGGACTCTTTCCCAAGAGACCCAGTACTTC | TRBJ2-5 | . | TRBV27 | .
CASSLEETSGARTDTQYF | TGCGCCAGCAGCTTGGAGGAGACTAGCGGGGCTCGCACAGATACGCAGTATTTT | TRBJ2-3 | . | TRBV5-1 | TRBD2
CASSRGQGRNTIYF | TGTGCCAGCAGTCGGGGACAGGGGAGAAACACCATATATTTT | TRBJ1-3 | . | TRBV28 | TRBD1